The TCR beta chain under discussion was sequenced for a study of memory CD4+ T cells and cytomegalovirus serostatus. The study's findings and limits: Each of some 67 CMV-associated TCRbeta sequences occurred in one to five individuals.

In the authors' workflow: Out-of-frame sequences were removed, leaving roughly 2,200,000 distinct TCRbeta sequences. TCRdb's table, derived via immunoSEQ multiplex PCR, lists solely in-frame clones and lacks some. V, J and clone size were drawn from that table, and D and trimming were deduced from the DNA. The table shows about 50,000 clones, with around 82% occurring only once. This clone was counted between two and nine times. Its antigen remains unidentified. Single viable CD3+CD4+CD8-CD45RO+ cells were sorted as the memory CD4+ T cells. Donors' CMV status reflects serum IgG against pp150, pp28, p38, p52. Total CD4+ T cells were enriched by CD4 positive selection. Germline V gene sequence: CDR1 LNHDA, CDR2 SQIVND (reference sequence). V was shortened by 5 bases and J by 1 base, with 20 bases between the two germline ends. This CDR3 has 17 residues.

This TCR was sampled from an adult in good health and CMV-seronegative. The V and J genes are TRBV19 and TRBJ1-1; D perhaps matches TRBD1 (6 bases). Input material: memory CD4+ T cells from blood. CDR3 sequence: CASSPRDTSSPNTEAFF. The CDR3 nucleotides are TGTGCCAGTAGTCCCCGGGACACCTCGAGTCCGAACACTGAAGCTTTCTTT.